This T cell receptor (beta chain) stems from a study of post-analysis software for immune sequencing data. Looking at the study overall: Relapsing-remitting, secondary progressive and progressive-relapsing forms made up the multiple sclerosis disease courses.

The CDR3 runs 13 residues. Between the trimmed V and J ends, which lost 5 bases and 5 bases, there was a span of 12 bases. From germline, CDR1 is SGHTA and CDR2 FQGNSA. General observations from the study: Relative to controls, patients had a few TRBV segments at higher frequency, with TRBV5-6, TRBV5-1 and TRBV20-1 among these. The normalized Chao1 diversity of multiple sclerosis patients was significantly lower than that of controls. F measure showed strong co-clustering of same-batch samples.

This clonotype was counted a few times. Its antigen is still unknown. Unique molecular identifiers were present in the TCR beta cDNA libraries. About 500,000 cDNA molecules came from about 1 to 10 million T cells. Each CDR3 protein is one row after TCRdb ran MiXCR on the PCR reads. Among around 770,000 distinct CDR3 sequences listed, about 45% were seen once. The specimen sequenced was blood. The V call is TRBV7-2, the J call TRBJ2-5; no firm D call. This clonotype originated in a girl aged 10-17 years with multiple sclerosis. The CDR3, as DNA: TGTGCCAGCAGCCAGCAATGGTCGGAGACCCAGTACTTC. Translating it yields CASSQQWSETQYF.